The entry below describes one T cell receptor beta chain. The antigen is not known. The V and J ends lost 4 bases and 12 bases, in that order; junction bases with no gene match: 17. CDR3 length: 16 amino acids. The germline V gene has CDR1 LGHNA and CDR2 YNFKEQ. Some clones are missing from TCRdb's copy, which holds only in-frame ones; the method was immunoSEQ multiplex PCR. This table holds roughly 180,000 clones, around 80% found once. The data belong to a study of cytotoxic CD8 clonotypes in ibrutinib-treated CLL. Study in general: Of a cohort that held some 12 relapsed/refractory and around 15 treatment-naive patients, roughly 18 were IGHV unmutated. Response specimens were obtained following a median treatment duration of approximately 11 months, with a range of 6 to 36.

Study-level results: Baseline clonality, higher than in age-matched healthy donors, tracked circulating CD8+ T-cell counts. Few clonotypes were public, and these shrank or held steady under treatment.

The receptor comes from a human donor with chronic lymphocytic leukemia. The chain employs TRBV4-2 and TRBJ2-1, with 8 bases matching TRBD2. Sequencing was performed on PBMCs, taken after 24 months of ibrutinib treatment. CDR3 in DNA: TGTGCCAGCAGCCTCCCCCCGGGTAGCGGGGTCAGGGGGCAGTTCTTC. Its protein is CASSLPPGSGVRGQFF.